A selection of T cell receptor beta chains follows, all from one sample in a study of OX40 agonist ivuxolimab in advanced cancers. Only in-frame clones appear in the TCRdb table, and some are missing; sequencing was by immunoSEQ multiplex PCR. Among around 67,000 clones listed, roughly 92% were seen once. This specimen was CD4+ or CD8+ T cells sorted from blood, taken in a trial of the OX40 agonist ivuxolimab. These TCRs come from an adult with an advanced solid tumor such as melanoma, head and neck, liver or kidney cancer. Each CDR3 is given with its conserved first and last residue. The D gene is left open where the match is weak. Rows give clone size only sometimes, using once, few, many, or a class for an expanded clone.

len: 14
d_gene: -
v_gene: TRBV7-9
abundance: once
j_gene: TRBJ2-1
CDR3aa: CASSLYVLGNEQFF
CDR3nt: TGTGCCAGCAGCTTATATGTTCTGGGGAATGAGCAGTTCTTC

len: 13
d_gene: -
v_gene: TRBV29-1
abundance: -
j_gene: TRBJ1-5
CDR3aa: CSVAGEGNQPQHF
CDR3nt: TGCAGCGTTGCAGGGGAGGGCAATCAGCCCCAGCATTTT

len: 15
d_gene: TRBD1
v_gene: TRBV5-4
abundance: -
j_gene: TRBJ1-4
CDR3aa: CASSLKGQSNEKLFF
CDR3nt: TGTGCCAGCAGCTTGAAGGGACAGAGTAATGAAAAACTGTTTTTT

len: 13
d_gene: -
v_gene: TRBV7-2
abundance: -
j_gene: TRBJ2-2
CDR3aa: CASSLAVTGELFF
CDR3nt: TGTGCCAGCAGCTTAGCGGTCACCGGGGAGCTGTTTTTT

len: 15
d_gene: TRBD2
v_gene: TRBV7-2
abundance: once
j_gene: TRBJ2-3
CDR3aa: CASSLEGTNTDTQYF
CDR3nt: TGTGCCAGCAGCTTAGAGGGGACTAACACAGATACGCAGTATTTT

len: 14
d_gene: -
v_gene: TRBV19
abundance: -
j_gene: TRBJ2-2
CDR3aa: CASSILELIGELFF
CDR3nt: TGTGCCAGTAGTATCCTTGAACTTATCGGGGAGCTGTTTTTT

len: 14
d_gene: TRBD2
v_gene: TRBV2
abundance: once
j_gene: TRBJ2-1
CDR3aa: CASSSGLAGYEQFF
CDR3nt: TGTGCCAGCAGTTCGGGACTAGCGGGCTATGAGCAGTTCTTC

len: 11
d_gene: TRBD1
v_gene: TRBV28
abundance: -
j_gene: TRBJ1-2
CDR3aa: CAIRDRGSYTF
CDR3nt: TGTGCCATCCGGGACAGGGGTAGCTACACCTTC

len: 18
d_gene: TRBD2
v_gene: TRBV4-2
abundance: once
j_gene: TRBJ2-2
CDR3aa: CASSRGLAGGSGTGELFF
CDR3nt: TGTGCCAGCAGCCGGGGACTAGCGGGAGGGTCCGGCACCGGGGAGCTGTTTTTT

len: 16
d_gene: TRBD2
v_gene: TRBV18
abundance: -
j_gene: TRBJ2-1
CDR3aa: CASSRTSGGAGYEQFF
CDR3nt: TGTGCCAGCTCACGGACTAGCGGGGGGGCCGGGTATGAGCAGTTCTTC

len: 14
d_gene: TRBD1
v_gene: TRBV9
abundance: once
j_gene: TRBJ1-6
CDR3aa: CASSRDRGNSPLHF
CDR3nt: TGTGCCAGCAGCCGGGACAGGGGTAATTCACCCCTCCACTTT

len: 13
d_gene: -
v_gene: TRBV7-2
abundance: -
j_gene: TRBJ2-3
CDR3aa: CASSLVRTDTQYF
CDR3nt: TGTGCCAGCAGCTTAGTGCGGACAGATACGCAGTATTTT

len: 14
d_gene: -
v_gene: TRBV10-3
abundance: -
j_gene: TRBJ1-2
CDR3aa: CAISEVAGPYGYTF
CDR3nt: TGTGCCATCAGTGAAGTGGCAGGCCCCTATGGCTACACCTTC

len: 15
d_gene: -
v_gene: TRBV7-2
abundance: -
j_gene: TRBJ2-1
CDR3aa: CASSLVAASYNEQFF
CDR3nt: TGTGCCAGCAGCTTGGTGGCAGCATCCTACAATGAGCAGTTCTTC

len: 13
d_gene: -
v_gene: TRBV11-2
abundance: -
j_gene: TRBJ2-1
CDR3aa: CASSLGLSNEQFF
CDR3nt: TGTGCCAGCAGCTTAGGACTTTCGAATGAGCAGTTCTTC

len: 16
d_gene: TRBD1
v_gene: TRBV18
abundance: -
j_gene: TRBJ2-2
CDR3aa: CASSPPAQGATGELFF
CDR3nt: TGTGCCAGCTCACCACCCGCCCAGGGGGCAACCGGGGAGCTGTTTTTT

len: 13
d_gene: -
v_gene: TRBV28
abundance: -
j_gene: TRBJ1-5
CDR3aa: CASKLGVHQPQHF
CDR3nt: TGTGCCAGCAAGTTAGGGGTTCATCAGCCCCAGCATTTT

len: 13
d_gene: -
v_gene: TRBV18
abundance: -
j_gene: TRBJ1-1
CDR3aa: CASSLLEDTEAFF
CDR3nt: TGTGCCAGCTCACTTTTGGAGGACACTGAAGCTTTCTTT

len: 15
d_gene: TRBD2
v_gene: TRBV19
abundance: -
j_gene: TRBJ2-3
CDR3aa: CASSWATSGTDTQYF
CDR3nt: TGTGCCAGTAGTTGGGCAACTAGCGGCACAGATACGCAGTATTTT

len: 15
d_gene: TRBD1
v_gene: TRBV18
abundance: -
j_gene: TRBJ2-3
CDR3aa: CASSPTDRSTDTQYF
CDR3nt: TGTGCCAGCTCACCAACGGACAGGTCCACAGATACGCAGTATTTT

len: 13
d_gene: TRBD1
v_gene: TRBV28
abundance: once
j_gene: TRBJ1-1
CDR3aa: CASISGGVGEAFF
CDR3nt: TGTGCCAGTATCTCAGGGGGCGTGGGGGAAGCTTTCTTT

len: 12
d_gene: -
v_gene: TRBV29-1
abundance: -
j_gene: TRBJ2-3
CDR3aa: CSVGPRTDTQYF
CDR3nt: TGCAGCGTTGGTCCGCGCACAGATACGCAGTATTTT

len: 15
d_gene: -
v_gene: TRBV7-9
abundance: -
j_gene: TRBJ2-7
CDR3aa: CASSLVGTTAYEQYF
CDR3nt: TGTGCCAGCAGCTTAGTTGGTACTACGGCCTACGAGCAGTACTTC

len: 14
d_gene: -
v_gene: TRBV7-2
abundance: -
j_gene: TRBJ2-3
CDR3aa: CASSLDAGHDTQYF
CDR3nt: TGTGCCAGCAGCTTAGATGCGGGACACGATACGCAGTATTTT

len: 16
d_gene: TRBD1
v_gene: TRBV19
abundance: -
j_gene: TRBJ1-5
CDR3aa: CASSREQGASGQPQHF
CDR3nt: TGTGCCAGTAGTAGAGAACAGGGGGCTTCGGGTCAGCCCCAGCATTTT

len: 14
d_gene: TRBD1
v_gene: TRBV7-9
abundance: -
j_gene: TRBJ1-3
CDR3aa: CASSQTGAGNTIYF
CDR3nt: TGTGCCAGCAGCCAGACAGGGGCTGGAAACACCATATATTTT

len: 13
d_gene: -
v_gene: TRBV5-6
abundance: -
j_gene: TRBJ1-2
CDR3aa: CASSLRARDGYTF
CDR3nt: TGTGCCAGCAGCTTGAGGGCAAGGGATGGCTACACCTTC

len: 15
d_gene: TRBD2
v_gene: TRBV6-1
abundance: -
j_gene: TRBJ2-2
CDR3aa: CASSRSSGHTGELFF
CDR3nt: TGTGCCAGCAGTCGGAGTAGCGGGCACACCGGGGAGCTGTTTTTT

len: 13
d_gene: -
v_gene: TRBV6-6
abundance: -
j_gene: TRBJ2-7
CDR3aa: CASSAAGPIEQYF
CDR3nt: TGTGCCAGCAGTGCGGCCGGGCCCATCGAGCAGTACTTC

len: 13
d_gene: -
v_gene: TRBV7-2
abundance: once
j_gene: TRBJ2-4
CDR3aa: CASSPPGGDIQYF
CDR3nt: TGTGCCAGCAGCCCACCCGGGGGTGACATTCAGTACTTC

len: 17
d_gene: TRBD1
v_gene: TRBV5-5
abundance: -
j_gene: TRBJ2-6
CDR3aa: CASRPGQGISGANVLTF
CDR3nt: TGTGCCAGCAGACCTGGACAGGGAATCTCTGGGGCCAACGTCCTGACTTTC

len: 16
d_gene: -
v_gene: TRBV5-5
abundance: -
j_gene: TRBJ2-1
CDR3aa: CASSLVRQSRYNEQFF
CDR3nt: TGTGCCAGCAGCTTGGTTAGACAGAGCCGCTACAATGAGCAGTTCTTC

len: 14
d_gene: -
v_gene: TRBV28
abundance: -
j_gene: TRBJ1-1
CDR3aa: CASSLHSGNTEAFF
CDR3nt: TGTGCCAGCAGTTTACATTCAGGGAACACTGAAGCTTTCTTT

len: 15
d_gene: TRBD2
v_gene: TRBV7-6
abundance: -
j_gene: TRBJ2-1
CDR3aa: CASTRDPAGGLEQFF
CDR3nt: TGTGCCAGCACCCGAGATCCAGCGGGAGGGCTTGAGCAGTTCTTC

len: 11
d_gene: -
v_gene: TRBV27
abundance: -
j_gene: TRBJ2-3
CDR3aa: CASSRGDTQYF
CDR3nt: TGTGCCAGCAGTCGGGGAGATACGCAGTATTTT

len: 13
d_gene: -
v_gene: TRBV28
abundance: -
j_gene: TRBJ1-5
CDR3aa: CASSHRANQPQHF
CDR3nt: TGTGCCAGCAGTCACAGGGCCAATCAGCCCCAGCATTTT

len: 13
d_gene: -
v_gene: TRBV11-2
abundance: -
j_gene: TRBJ2-6
CDR3aa: CASSLYGANVLTF
CDR3nt: TGTGCCAGCAGCTTATATGGGGCCAACGTCCTGACTTTC

len: 13
d_gene: -
v_gene: TRBV19
abundance: -
j_gene: TRBJ2-7
CDR3aa: CASSMGAAYEQYF
CDR3nt: TGTGCCAGTAGTATGGGCGCAGCCTACGAGCAGTACTTC

len: 19
d_gene: -
v_gene: TRBV19
abundance: -
j_gene: TRBJ2-3
CDR3aa: CASSISLGGLFGSPDTQYF
CDR3nt: TGTGCCAGTAGTATATCCCTGGGTGGGTTGTTTGGGAGTCCAGATACGCAGTATTTT

len: 15
d_gene: TRBD1
v_gene: TRBV5-4
abundance: -
j_gene: TRBJ1-5
CDR3aa: CASTQDRGELEPQHF
CDR3nt: TGTGCCAGCACCCAGGACAGGGGAGAACTAGAGCCCCAGCATTTT

len: 14
d_gene: -
v_gene: TRBV4-1
abundance: -
j_gene: TRBJ2-1
CDR3aa: CASRPTGTYNEQFF
CDR3nt: TGCGCCAGCCGCCCGACAGGCACCTACAATGAGCAGTTCTTC

len: 15
d_gene: TRBD2
v_gene: TRBV27
abundance: -
j_gene: TRBJ2-2
CDR3aa: CASSRAGVNTGELFF
CDR3nt: TGTGCCAGCAGTAGGGCGGGGGTGAACACCGGGGAGCTGTTTTTT

len: 11
d_gene: -
v_gene: TRBV12-5
abundance: -
j_gene: TRBJ2-3
CDR3aa: CATRSTDTQYF
CDR3nt: TGTGCTACCAGGAGCACAGATACGCAGTATTTT

len: 19
d_gene: TRBD1
v_gene: TRBV18
abundance: -
j_gene: TRBJ1-1
CDR3aa: CASSPLLTGRYGTNTEAFF
CDR3nt: TGTGCCAGCTCACCGCTTTTGACAGGGCGGTATGGGACGAACACTGAAGCTTTCTTT

len: 13
d_gene: -
v_gene: TRBV5-1
abundance: -
j_gene: TRBJ1-1
CDR3aa: CASSSAGRGEAFF
CDR3nt: TGCGCCAGCAGTTCGGCGGGACGAGGTGAAGCTTTCTTT